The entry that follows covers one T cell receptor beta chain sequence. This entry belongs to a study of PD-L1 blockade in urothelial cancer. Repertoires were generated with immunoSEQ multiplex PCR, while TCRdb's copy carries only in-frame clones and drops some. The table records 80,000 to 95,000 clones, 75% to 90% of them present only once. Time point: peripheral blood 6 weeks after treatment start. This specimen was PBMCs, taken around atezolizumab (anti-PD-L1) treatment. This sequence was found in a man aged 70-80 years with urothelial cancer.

The CDR3 here is CASSFRGGTDTQYF. The CDR3 bases are TGTGCCAGCAGCTTCCGGGGGGGCACAGATACGCAGTATTTT. The chain is built from TRBV11-3 and TRBJ2-3, with TRBD2 identical over 7 bases. The V and J ends lost 3 bases and 1 base, in that order; junction bases with no gene match: 1. The CDR3 consists of 14 residues. The V gene's germline CDR1 is SGHNT and CDR2 YENEEA.